These 20 T cell receptor beta chains share one sample of origin, sequenced in a study of early T cells in non-severe SARS-CoV-2 infection. MiXCR, run by TCRdb on the 5' RACE reads, gives a single entry per CDR3 protein. The sample contains roughly 35,000 distinct CDR3 sequences, 3% to 4.5% of which appear only once. What was sequenced was whole blood. These receptors all come from an adult who was a healthcare worker with PCR-confirmed SARS-CoV-2 infection or an uninfected control (not recorded which).

The chain has TRBV28 and TRBJ2-1; D possibly corresponds to TRBD1 (5 bases). Trimming left V 6 bases short and J 3 bases short, with 12 bases between. The germline V gene encodes CDR1 MDHEN and CDR2 SYDVKM. CDR3 length: 14 residues. The CDR3 is CASSPSDSYNEQFF. In DNA form, the CDR3 reads TGTGCCAGCAGCCCTTCCGACAGCTACAATGAGCAGTTCTTC. Full variable domain (rest looked up from reference TRBV28 and TRBJ2-1): DVKVTQSSRYLVKRTGEKVFLECVQDMDHENMFWYRQDPGLGLRLIYFSYDVKMKEKGDIPEGYSVSREKKERFSLILESASTNQTSMYLCASSPSDSYNEQFFGPGTRLTVL.

This clonotype was seen many times. V is TRBV10-3 and J is TRBJ2-7, with D possibly being TRBD1 or TRBD2 (5 bases each). Germline values: CDR1 ENHRY, CDR2 SYGVKD. The CDR3 is made up of 13 amino acids. V lost 8 bases, J lost 6 bases, and 17 bases lay in between. The DNA of the CDR3 is TGTGCCATCGGGGACCAAGGCCCCCCCGAGCAGTACTTC. Its protein product is CAIGDQGPPEQYF.

The table lists this clonotype with a few counts. This chain links TRBV7-2 with TRBJ2-3; TRBD2 aligns across 9 bases. Unmatched junction bases numbered 6, after V lost 1 base and J lost 4 bases. Germline lookup yields CDR1 SGHTA and CDR2 FQGNSA. The CDR3 length is 16 residues. CDR3 sequence reads: CASSLVGLAVPDTQYF. CDR3 coding DNA: TGTGCCAGCAGCTTAGTGGGACTAGCTGTTCCAGATACGCAGTATTTT. The full variable domain, completed using reference TRBV7-2 and TRBJ2-3, is GAGVSQSPSNKVTEKGKDVELRCDPISGHTALYWYRQSLGQGLEFLIYFQGNSAPDKSGLPSDRFSAERTGGSVSTLTIQRTQQEDSAVYLCASSLVGLAVPDTQYFGPGTRLTVL.

This clonotype was observed many times. The rearrangement uses TRBV7-8 and TRBJ2-1; TRBD2 is a possible D gene (6 bases). CDR1 is SGHVS and CDR2 is FQNEAQ in the germline V gene. The CDR3 is 13 amino acids. Trimming left V 4 bases short and J 4 bases short, with 8 bases between. This chain's CDR3 is CASSWGLYNEQFF. The CDR3 DNA reads as TGTGCCAGCAGCTGGGGACTTTACAATGAGCAGTTCTTC.

In its sample, this clonotype was seen many times. V usage is TRBV3-1 and J usage is TRBJ2-3; the D is unclear. Trimming left V 0 bases short and J 4 bases short, with 8 bases between. Germline assignment: CDR1 LGHDT and CDR2 YNNKEL (reference sequence). There are 14 residues in the CDR3. CDR3 nucleotides: TGTGCCAGCAGCCAAGAAGGGTTCCCAGATACGCAGTATTTT. Translating it yields CASSQEGFPDTQYF.

There are many counts of this clonotype. The chain uses TRBV6-2 or TRBV6-3 and TRBJ2-1, with 7 bases aligning to TRBD2. V was pared by 7 bases and J by 4 bases, with 10 bases of the junction left unmatched. This CDR3 spans 15 amino acids. Germline lookup yields CDR1 MNHEY and CDR2 SVGEGT. As DNA, the CDR3 is TGTGCCAGCACCACGGGCGGGAGCGGTTACAATGAGCAGTTCTTC. Protein: CASTTGGSGYNEQFF.

This clonotype was seen repeatedly, ten times or more. The rearrangement uses TRBV6-1 and TRBJ1-2; 7 bases match TRBD1. Germline V lookup: CDR1 MNHNS, CDR2 SASEGT. The CDR3 covers 17 residues. V lost 2 bases to trimming and J lost 3 bases; unmatched junction nucleotides: 12. This CDR3 is CASSESSFRDSYYGYTF. The CDR3 DNA is TGTGCCAGCAGTGAATCATCCTTTAGGGACAGCTACTATGGCTACACCTTC.

This chain connects TRBV10-3 to TRBJ2-7, with 8 positions matching TRBD2. The CDR3 length is 13 residues. J lost 3 bases, V lost 6 bases, and 4 bases had no gene match. The V gene's germline CDR1 is ENHRY and CDR2 SYGVKD. The CDR3 nucleotides read TGTGCCATCAGCGAAGCGGGAGTCTACGAGCAGTACTTC. Its protein is CAISEAGVYEQYF.

This clonotype was recorded many times. This chain joins TRBV7-9 and TRBJ1-1, with D possibly matching TRBD1 (6 bases). Germline assignment: CDR1 SEHNR and CDR2 FQNEAQ (reference sequence). The CDR3 covers 15 residues. Trimming removed 4 bases at V and 11 bases at J, with 23 bases between. The CDR3 DNA reads TGTGCCAGCAGCTCCCAGGAGTTGGTGGCGAGGGGGGCTTTCTTT. As protein: CASSSQELVARGAFF.

Many counts were recorded for this clonotype. This chain links TRBV28 with TRBJ2-2, with D perhaps TRBD1 (6 bases). Germline CDR1 and CDR2: MDHEN and SYDVKM. This CDR3 spans 15 amino acids. V lost 3 bases and J 4 bases, leaving 12 bases between the germline ends. The CDR3 region is CASSFQGLGTGELFF. DNA of the CDR3: TGTGCCAGCAGTTTCCAGGGGTTGGGCACCGGGGAGCTGTTTTTT.

V and J are TRBV6-4 and TRBJ2-5; the D gene is possibly TRBD1 (6 bases). V lost 5 bases and J lost 5, with 12 bases in between. Germline values: CDR1 MRHNA, CDR2 SNTAGT. The length of the CDR3 is 13 residues. CDR3 amino acids: CASSRTVGETQYF. CDR3 nucleotides: TGTGCCAGCAGTAGGACAGTAGGGGAGACCCAGTACTTC.

This clonotype was observed a few times. J is TRBJ2-7 and V is TRBV29-1, with 7 bases fitting TRBD1. The germline V gene encodes CDR1 SQVTM and CDR2 ANQGSEA. The CDR3 has 13 residues. The J segment lost 7 bases and the V segment lost 7 bases, leaving 13 bases of the junction unmatched. Written as DNA, the CDR3 is TGCAGCGCCTGGACAGGTTCGTTGGGTGAGCAGTACTTC. Its protein product is CSAWTGSLGEQYF.

The sample holds many counts of this clonotype. V is TRBV11-3 and J is TRBJ2-1, with 8 bases aligning to TRBD2. The CDR3 covers 14 residues. The V and J ends lost 4 bases and 4 bases, in that order; junction bases with no gene match: 3. The germline V gene has CDR1 SGHNT and CDR2 YENEEA. The chain's CDR3 is CASSSTSGYNEQFF. Written as DNA, the CDR3 is TGTGCCAGCAGCTCCACTAGCGGATACAATGAGCAGTTCTTC.

The table lists this clonotype with a few counts. The chain combines TRBV24-1 with TRBJ1-5, with D maybe TRBD1 (5 bases). This CDR3 has 15 residues. Germline loops: CDR1 KGHDR, CDR2 SFDVKD. V was pared by 2 bases and J by 5 bases, with 12 bases between. The CDR3 here is CATSDSARDDQPQHF. CDR3 nucleotides: TGTGCCACCAGTGATTCGGCCAGGGATGATCAGCCCCAGCATTTT.

This clonotype was counted at least ten times. This chain connects TRBV12-3 or TRBV12-4 to TRBJ1-2, with a weak D call TRBD1 (5 bases). The CDR3 covers 15 residues. Trimming pared 3 bases from V and 10 bases from J, leaving 21 bases between. This CDR3 is CASSFSVNPAGIYTF. CDR3 coding DNA: TGTGCCAGCAGTTTTTCCGTCAACCCCGCAGGGATCTACACCTTC.

This clonotype was detected many times. The genes are TRBV15 and TRBJ2-7, with TRBD2 identical over 9 bases. The CDR3 is 14 amino acids. CDR1 is LNHNV, CDR2 YYDKDF, per germline (reference sequence). V shed 8 bases and J 2 bases; nucleotides not matched to a gene: 7. This chain's CDR3 is CATGGLAETYEQYF. CDR3 DNA: TGTGCCACCGGGGGACTAGCCGAAACCTACGAGCAGTACTTC. The variable domain in full, with the rest retrieved from reference TRBV15 and TRBJ2-7, is DAMVIQNPRYQVTQFGKPVTLSCSQTLNHNVMYWYQQKSSQAPKLLFHYYDKDFNNEADTPDNFQSRRPNTSFCFLDIRSPGLGDTAMYLCATGGLAETYEQYFGPGTRLTVT.

This clonotype showed up just a few times. The V call is TRBV6-2 or TRBV6-3, the J call TRBJ2-5, with D uncertain. This CDR3 is 12 amino acids long. V shed 4 bases and J shed 5 bases, with 8 bases lying between them. From germline, CDR1 is MNHEY and CDR2 SVGEGT. In nucleotides, the CDR3 is TGTGCCAGCAGTTCGGTTTCCGAGACCCAGTACTTC. It specifies CASSSVSETQYF.

The chain couples TRBV18 to TRBJ1-1; 9 bases fit TRBD1. The CDR3 is 16 residues long. With 5 bases clipped from V and 4 bases from J, the junction kept 11 bases outside the gene matches. Germline V gene data show CDR1 as KGHSH and CDR2 as LQKENI. The CDR3 coding sequence is TGTGCCAGCTCATCCGTACAGGGGGCGGGCGGCACTGAAGCTTTCTTT. It is translated as CASSSVQGAGGTEAFF.

There are many counts of this clonotype. The V call is TRBV11-2, the J call TRBJ2-1; TRBD1 is a possible D gene (6 bases). CDR1 is SGHAT, CDR2 FQNNGV, per germline. The V end lost 4 bases, the J end lost 4 bases, and 8 bases lay between the germline ends. The CDR3 spans 13 residues. The CDR3 is CASSSDRYNEQFF. As DNA, the CDR3 is TGTGCCAGCAGCTCTGACAGGTACAATGAGCAGTTCTTC. Variable domain in full (rest from reference TRBV11-2 and TRBJ2-1): EAGVAQSPRYKIIEKRQSVAFWCNPISGHATLYWYQQILGQGPKLLIQFQNNGVVDDSQLPKDRFSAERLKGVDSTLKIQPAKLEDSAVYLCASSSDRYNEQFFGPGTRLTVL.

The sample holds many counts of this clonotype. The genes are TRBV19 and TRBJ2-1; D perhaps matches TRBD2 (6 bases). The ends were cut back, 5 bases at V and 6 bases at J, with 11 bases in the middle. The germline CDR1 and CDR2 sequences are LNHDA and SQIVND (reference sequence). This CDR3 is 13 amino acids long. The CDR3: CASSSRDFNEQFF. The CDR3 DNA is TGTGCCAGTAGTTCCCGGGACTTCAATGAGCAGTTCTTC.